Listed below are T cell receptor beta chains from one sample, sequenced in a study of immune cell composition in non-small cell lung cancer. Assay used: immunoSEQ multiplex PCR; TCRdb lists only in-frame clones, some missing. The table records 5,000 or so clones, over 65% of them present only once. Sequencing was performed on lung tumor tissue. The receptors were sampled from a human donor with non-small cell lung cancer. Each CDR3 is given with its conserved first and last residue. Fields, in order: V gene, clone size, CDR3 length, D gene, J gene, CDR3 protein, CDR3 DNA. A D gene is named only where the DNA matches it firmly. Some rows mark clone size as missing; the rest say once, few, many or name a class of expanded clone.

>TRBV10-3|-|12|-|TRBJ2-7
CAISGKSDEQYF
TGTGCCATCAGCGGTAAGAGTGACGAGCAGTACTTC
>TRBV7-9|-|12|-|TRBJ1-2
CASSFLEGGYTF
TGTGCCAGCAGCTTTTTAGAGGGAGGCTACACCTTC
>TRBV15|few|17|-|TRBJ1-1
CATSRGGRTSGDTEAFF
TGTGCCACCAGCAGGGGGGGAAGGACCTCTGGGGACACTGAAGCTTTCTTT
>TRBV6-6|-|13|TRBD1|TRBJ2-3
CASSYRGLDTQYF
TGTGCCAGCAGCTACAGGGGTTTGGATACGCAGTATTTT
>TRBV4-1|-|18|TRBD1|TRBJ1-1
CASSQGAGPGQGGTEAFF
TGCGCCAGCAGCCAAGGGGCCGGACCGGGACAGGGGGGGACTGAAGCTTTCTTT
>TRBV6-4|-|14|-|TRBJ1-1
CASSVNPGLTEAFF
TGTGCCAGCAGTGTGAATCCAGGGCTCACTGAAGCTTTCTTT
>TRBV9|-|19|TRBD1|TRBJ2-3
CASSVRGQGWGTSEDTQYF
TGTGCCAGCAGCGTACGGGGACAGGGTTGGGGAACGAGTGAGGATACGCAGTATTTT
>TRBV9|-|19|TRBD2|TRBJ2-5
CASSVSRKRGGLNQETQYF
TGTGCCAGCAGCGTAAGTCGTAAGCGGGGGGGCCTGAATCAAGAGACCCAGTACTTC
>TRBV28|-|16|TRBD1|TRBJ2-7
CASTKTGTVSSYEQYF
TGTGCCAGCACTAAAACCGGGACAGTCAGCTCCTACGAGCAGTACTTC
>TRBV7-8|once|18|TRBD1|TRBJ1-3
CASSLNDRGPFSGNTIYF
TGTGCCAGCAGCTTAAACGACAGGGGCCCCTTCTCTGGAAACACCATATATTTT
>TRBV30|-|12|-|TRBJ1-2
CVLRSSNYGYTF
TGTGTCTTACGCAGTTCTAACTATGGCTACACCTTC
>TRBV4-3|-|16|-|TRBJ1-2
CASSQDNSGGGHGYTF
TGCGCCAGCAGCCAAGATAACTCAGGAGGTGGACATGGCTACACCTTC
>TRBV10-3|-|13|-|TRBJ1-1
CAIRQGQNTEAFF
TGTGCCATCAGGCAGGGGCAGAACACTGAAGCTTTCTTT
>TRBV2|-|16|-|TRBJ1-6
CASSGTESSYNSPLHF
TGTGCCAGCAGTGGGACAGAAAGCTCCTATAATTCACCCCTCCACTTT
>TRBV2|-|17|-|TRBJ1-6
CASLGLRTWKIDSPLHF
TGTGCCAGTCTGGGGCTCCGGACCTGGAAGATTGATTCACCCCTCCACTTT
>TRBV30|-|17|TRBD2|TRBJ2-5
CAFTPLRLAGKQETQYF
TGTGCCTTCACCCCCCTTCGCCTAGCGGGGAAACAAGAGACCCAGTACTTC
>TRBV7-2|-|15|TRBD1|TRBJ1-5
CASSSGQGMGQPQHF
TGTGCCAGCAGCTCGGGACAGGGTATGGGTCAGCCCCAGCATTTT
>TRBV5-6|-|15|-|TRBJ2-2
CASSLPSGNTGELFF
TGTGCCAGCAGCCTCCCGAGCGGGAACACCGGGGAGCTGTTTTTT
>TRBV28|-|15|-|TRBJ2-3
CASGPGDRATDTQYF
TGTGCCAGCGGACCAGGGGATCGTGCGACAGATACGCAGTATTTT
>TRBV18|-|16|TRBD1|TRBJ1-1
CASSLLQTGMNTEAFF
TGTGCCAGCTCACTATTACAGACAGGGATGAACACTGAAGCTTTCTTT
>TRBV9|-|13|-|TRBJ2-1
CASSVGPYNEQFF
TGTGCCAGCAGCGTAGGGCCGTACAATGAGCAGTTCTTC
>TRBV9|-|14|-|TRBJ2-2
CASAVTGTGGELFF
TGTGCCAGCGCCGTTACAGGGACCGGGGGGGAGCTGTTTTTT
>TRBV5-8|-|16|TRBD2|TRBJ2-1
CASSEQRGGVWNEQFF
TGTGCCAGCAGCGAACAGCGGGGGGGCGTGTGGAATGAGCAGTTCTTC
>TRBV27|few|13|-|TRBJ1-1
CASSLIVNTEAFF
TGTGCCAGCAGTTTAATCGTTAACACTGAAGCTTTCTTT
>TRBV30|-|12|-|TRBJ1-2
CAWSPLGGGYTF
TGTGCCTGGAGTCCCCTCGGGGGTGGCTACACCTTC
>TRBV6-4|once|13|-|TRBJ1-6
CASSTTPNSPLHF
TGTGCCAGCAGTACCACACCTAATTCACCCCTCCACTTT
>TRBV10-2|-|18|TRBD1|TRBJ1-6
CASSGDRGWISDNSPLHF
TGCGCCAGCAGCGGGGACAGGGGGTGGATTTCCGATAATTCACCCCTCCACTTT
>TRBV7-9|-|11|-|TRBJ2-5
CAMTDQETQYF
TGTGCCATGACAGATCAAGAGACCCAGTACTTC
>TRBV7-9|-|15|TRBD1|TRBJ2-5
CASSPNTGAQETQYF
TGTGCCAGCAGCCCAAACACAGGGGCCCAAGAGACCCAGTACTTC
>TRBV5-6|-|14|TRBD1|TRBJ1-4
CASSSGTGGEKLFF
TGTGCCAGCAGCTCCGGGACAGGGGGGGAAAAACTGTTTTTT
>TRBV10-1|-|13|TRBD1|TRBJ1-1
CASSRQGNTEAFF
TGCGCCAGCAGCAGACAGGGGAACACTGAAGCTTTCTTT
>TRBV10-3|-|13|TRBD2|TRBJ2-4
CAISGLAGDIQYF
TGTGCCATCAGTGGACTAGCTGGGGACATTCAGTACTTC
>TRBV18|once|17|TRBD2|TRBJ2-1
CASSLSPLAGGNNEQFF
TGTGCCAGCTCACTCTCCCCCTTAGCGGGGGGGAACAATGAGCAGTTCTTC
>TRBV4-3|-|14|TRBD1|TRBJ2-5
CASSQMTGMETQYF
TGCGCCAGCAGCCAGATGACAGGGATGGAGACCCAGTACTTC
>TRBV19|-|16|-|TRBJ2-3
CASSIDPGTYTDTQYF
TGTGCCAGTAGTATAGACCCAGGGACATACACAGATACGCAGTATTTT
>TRBV28|-|16|-|TRBJ1-1
CASSWGQQEIRTEAFF
TGTGCCAGCAGTTGGGGACAACAAGAAATCCGGACTGAAGCTTTCTTT
>TRBV10-1|few|13|-|TRBJ2-3
CASRDSFTDTQYF
TGCGCCAGCAGGGACAGTTTCACAGATACGCAGTATTTT
>TRBV13|-|16|-|TRBJ2-3
CASSLNRGARTDTQYF
TGTGCCAGCAGCCTTAACCGGGGGGCCCGCACAGATACGCAGTATTTT
>TRBV5-1|-|13|-|TRBJ2-3
CASSLVGADTQYF
TGCGCCAGCAGCTTGGTCGGGGCAGATACGCAGTATTTT
>TRBV5-1|-|14|-|TRBJ1-4
CASSVTSTNEKLFF
TGCGCCAGCAGCGTTACTTCAACTAATGAAAAACTGTTTTTT
>TRBV4-3|-|16|-|TRBJ2-3
CASSQGPVNRADTQYF
TGCGCCAGCAGCCAGGGGCCGGTGAATCGAGCAGATACGCAGTATTTT